What follows are 10 T cell receptor beta chains derived from one specimen sequenced in a study of pediatric ulcerative colitis. Assay: immunoSEQ multiplex PCR; the TCRdb copy retains only in-frame clones and omits some. The repertoire includes roughly 64,000 clones, 85% to 90% of them detected once, and roughly 3% sits in the top ten. The sequenced sample consisted of blood. These receptors were collected from a boy aged 10-17 years with severe ulcerative colitis.

The chain carries TRBV30 and TRBJ2-4; tentatively, D is TRBD1 or TRBD2 (6 bases each). V was cut by 3 bases and J by 9 bases, with 12 bases left in between. Looked up from germline, CDR1 is GTSNPN and CDR2 is SVGIG (reference sequence). CDR3 length: 12 residues. The DNA for the CDR3 is TGTGCCTGGAGACGCGAGGGGGGCATTCAGTACTTC. Translated, it gives CAWRREGGIQYF.

The V and J genes are TRBV19 and TRBJ2-1; TRBD2 matches 8 bases. This CDR3 spans 13 amino acids. V lost 7 bases to trimming and J lost 7 bases; unmatched junction nucleotides: 6. Germline V CDR1 and CDR2: LNHDA, SQIVND (reference sequence). The CDR3 coding sequence is TGTGCCAGTAACCGACAGCGGGAGAATGAGCAGTTCTTC. Protein sequence: CASNRQRENEQFF.

This clone was recorded a few times. The chain joins TRBV7-9 to TRBJ2-3; D is perhaps TRBD2 (5 bases). CDR1 and CDR2 (germline): SEHNR, FQNEAQ (reference sequence). This CDR3 region has 16 residues. The germline V and J ends were trimmed by 5 bases and 1 base, with 16 bases remaining between them. The CDR3 is CASSPTRFAGTDTQYF. The CDR3 region has the DNA TGTGCCAGCAGCCCAACTAGGTTCGCTGGCACAGATACGCAGTATTTT.

The CDR3 DNA reads TGTGCCATCAGTGAGGGCAGGGATCCTGAAGCTTTCTTT. It codes for CAISEGRDPEAFF. The chain employs TRBV10-3 and TRBJ1-1, with a possible D match to TRBD1 (5 bases). CDR3 length equals 13 residues. Per germline, CDR1 ENHRY and CDR2 SYGVKD. V was trimmed by 2 bases and J by 6 bases, leaving 10 bases between them.

The V gene is TRBV4-2, the J gene TRBJ2-1; D gene unclear. This CDR3 is 12 amino acids long. CDR1 is LGHNA, CDR2 YNFKEQ, per germline. The V end lost 3 bases, the J end lost 4 bases, and 4 bases lay between the germline ends. The CDR3 sequence: CASSQRYNEQFF. The CDR3 DNA reads TGTGCCAGCAGCCAGAGATACAATGAGCAGTTCTTC.

Here the CDR3 reads CSVGTYNEQFF. The CDR3 DNA reads TGCAGCGTCGGGACTTACAATGAGCAGTTCTTC. The V call is TRBV29-1, the J call TRBJ2-1, with TRBD2 as a possible D gene (6 bases). This CDR3 has 11 residues. The germline V and J ends were trimmed by 6 bases and 4 bases, with 7 bases remaining between them. Germline CDR1 SQVTM, CDR2 ANQGSEA.

The V gene is TRBV6-5, the J gene TRBJ1-4, with a tentative D call TRBD1 (5 bases). Germline V gene lookup returns CDR1 MNHEY and CDR2 SVGAGI. The germline V and J ends were trimmed by 10 bases and 5 bases, with 14 bases remaining between them. The CDR3 runs to 13 residues. The CDR3 region is CATSGTANEKLFF. The CDR3 DNA sequence: TGTGCCACTTCCGGGACGGCAAATGAAAAACTGTTTTTT.

V and J are TRBV6-6 and TRBJ1-3, with TRBD1 matching 7 bases. The CDR3 length is 14 residues. V shed 6 bases and J 4 bases; nucleotides not matched to a gene: 6. Germline V gene data show CDR1 as MNHNY and CDR2 as SVGAGI (reference sequence). CDR3: CASRDRVAGNTIYF. The CDR3 DNA reads as TGTGCCAGCAGAGACAGGGTGGCGGGAAACACCATATATTTT.

The chain couples TRBV5-1 to TRBJ2-2, with D perhaps matching TRBD1 (6 bases). Germline CDR1 and CDR2: SGHRS and YFSETQ. Trimming removed 1 base at V and 5 bases at J, with 18 bases between. This CDR3 has 17 amino acids. CDR3: CASSLWGRDKRTGELFF. CDR3 nucleotides: TGCGCCAGCAGCTTGTGGGGCCGGGACAAACGAACCGGGGAGCTGTTTTTT.

The V gene is TRBV6-1, the J gene TRBJ2-7; no clear D gene. This CDR3 has 14 amino acids. Germline-derived CDR1 and CDR2 are MNHNS and SASEGT. V lost 5 bases and J 0 bases, leaving 11 bases between the germline ends. CDR3 coding DNA: TGTGCCAGCAGTATTGACTGGAGCTCCTACGAGCAGTACTTC. It yields the protein CASSIDWSSYEQYF.